This T cell receptor beta chain emerged from a study of neurological immune-mediated disorders (dated by TCRdb to between 2017 and 2020). Looking at the study overall: Among the approximately 35 multiple sclerosis patients, relapsing-remitting MS accounted for about 31 and secondary progressive MS accounted for 3. Using UMI-based sequencing, the study compared peripheral blood TCR-beta repertoires from patients with HTLV-I-associated myelopathy (HAM/TSP), patients with multiple sclerosis, and healthy controls. The approximately 99 TCR-beta libraries included longitudinal samples, technical triplicates and paired sorted CD4+ and CD8+ T-cell subsets alongside PBMC samples. The cohort included approximately 70 subjects: about 15 with HAM/TSP, roughly 35 with multiple sclerosis, and roughly 20 healthy controls.

Overall study results and their limits: TCR clonal expansion was highest in HAM/TSP patients and lowest in MS patients, with MS patients falling below even healthy controls. The MS cluster showed no association with clinical or MRI features, and the authors stated that larger cohorts are needed. In a phylogenetic analysis, the repertoires of 18 out of 34 MS patients fell into a single cluster of related CDR3 sequences, pointing to a possible signature at the repertoire level. No identical CDR3 amino acid sequences were found to be shared among expanded clones across subjects, suggesting that TCR-beta repertoires were private in all groups.

Many counts were recorded for this clonotype. This clone's antigen is unknown. No much larger clone exists at a distance of one base, and base qualities are not known. cDNA synthesis used template-switch 5'RACE with a primer carrying a 10-nucleotide random unique molecular identifier tagging each TCR transcript. Every sequencing run covered 15-18 subjects and yielded more than 170 million TCR-beta sequences. Total RNA was extracted with the RNeasy kit. TCR-beta VDJ regions were amplified with primers for the TCR constant region and the 5'RACE anchor, using the KAPA Real-time Library Amplification kit. Sample indexes and Illumina adaptors were added in a first PCR, and a second PCR then increased library yield. After purification with Ampure beads, the TCR product of roughly 650 bp was size-selected on a 2% E-gel SizeSelection system. Library quality was checked on a Bioanalyzer, concentration was measured with Qubit, and libraries were quantified with the Kapa Library Quantification kit before pooling. An Illumina HiSeq 2500 sequenced the libraries paired-end 2 x 150 bp. To increase sequence diversity, roughly 23-30% phiX was spiked into each library pool. On the authors' methods: The UMI-based MiGEC pipeline processed quality-filtered reads and removed over 75% of raw TCR sequences during error correction. IMGT germline references were used for alignment of VDJ genes, and clonotypes were defined by a unique CDR3 amino acid sequence together with V-J genes. VDJtools evaluated clonal expansion, Shannon diversity and CDR3 relatedness (CalcPairwiseDistances, ClusterSamples); CLCbio workbench built phylogenetic trees. Clones with at least 8 unique UMIs were defined as expanded, with this threshold being based on coefficient-of-variation modelling across technical triplicates. TCRdb's own reprocessing of the public reads used fastp at Q25 and MiXCR and kept productive beta chains. Each entry merges the rows of one CDR3 protein and shows their most common DNA and genes. It is TCRdb's table, rather than the study itself, that gives the V and J calls and clone size. The sample data list tens of thousands of distinct CDR3 sequences, and roughly 2.5% of these were observed just once. Around 2.8% of the sample rests with the top ten.

The CDR3 contains 13 residues, cysteine and phenylalanine counted. Only the CDR3 DNA is retained, 39 bases long and in frame from the first base. V ends up 6 bases short and J 6 bases short, with an unmatched junction base count of 3. Unsorted PBMC libraries were generated from 2 million PBMCs stored in RNAlater at -80 °C until RNA extraction. The multiple sclerosis patients were enrolled in a US clinical protocol that evaluated disease progression with magnetic resonance imaging. PBMCs were separated from peripheral blood using Ficoll-Hypaque density gradient centrifugation and then cryopreserved in liquid nitrogen.

The receptor comes from a middle-aged man with multiple sclerosis. Sequenced sample: PBMCs. The chain couples TRBV12-3 or TRBV12-4 to TRBJ2-2; 8 junctional bases match TRBD1. This receptor carries the CDR3 CASRWTGSGELFF. The DNA sequence is as follows: TGTGCCAGCAGGTGGACAGGGTCCGGGGAGCTGTTTTTT.